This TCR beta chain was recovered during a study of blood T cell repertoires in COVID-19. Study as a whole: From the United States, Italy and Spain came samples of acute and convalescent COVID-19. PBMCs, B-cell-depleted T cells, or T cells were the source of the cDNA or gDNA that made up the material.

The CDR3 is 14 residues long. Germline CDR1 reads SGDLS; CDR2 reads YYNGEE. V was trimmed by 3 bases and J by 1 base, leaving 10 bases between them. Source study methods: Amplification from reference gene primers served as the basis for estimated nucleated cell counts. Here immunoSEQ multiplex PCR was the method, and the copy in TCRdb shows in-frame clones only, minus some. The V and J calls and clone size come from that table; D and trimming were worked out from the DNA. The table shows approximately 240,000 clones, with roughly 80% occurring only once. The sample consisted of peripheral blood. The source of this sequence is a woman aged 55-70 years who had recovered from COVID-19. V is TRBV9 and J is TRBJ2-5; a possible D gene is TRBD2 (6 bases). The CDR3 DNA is TGTGCCAGCAGCGGGGACTTGGCCCAAGAGACCCAGTACTTC. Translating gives CASSGDLAQETQYF. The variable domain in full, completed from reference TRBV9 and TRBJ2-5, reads DSGVTQTPKHLITATGQRVTLRCSPRSGDLSVYWYQQSLDQGLQFLIQYYNGEERAKGNILERFSAQQFPDLHSELNLSSLELGDSALYFCASSGDLAQETQYFGPGTRLLVL.